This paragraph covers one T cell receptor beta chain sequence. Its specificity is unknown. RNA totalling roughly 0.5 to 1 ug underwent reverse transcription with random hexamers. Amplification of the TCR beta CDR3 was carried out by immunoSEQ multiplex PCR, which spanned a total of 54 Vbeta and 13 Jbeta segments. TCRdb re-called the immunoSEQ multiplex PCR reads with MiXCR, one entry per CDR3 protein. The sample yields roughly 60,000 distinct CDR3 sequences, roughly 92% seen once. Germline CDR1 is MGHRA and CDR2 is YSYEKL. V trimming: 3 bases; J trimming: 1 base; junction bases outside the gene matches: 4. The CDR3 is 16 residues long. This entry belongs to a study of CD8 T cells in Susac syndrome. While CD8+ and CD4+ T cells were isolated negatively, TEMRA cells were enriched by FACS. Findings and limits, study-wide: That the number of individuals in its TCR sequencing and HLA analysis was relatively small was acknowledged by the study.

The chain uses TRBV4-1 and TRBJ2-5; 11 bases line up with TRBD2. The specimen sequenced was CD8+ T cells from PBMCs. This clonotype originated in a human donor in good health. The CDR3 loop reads CASSHPSGGTQETQYF. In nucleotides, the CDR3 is TGCGCCAGCAGCCATCCTAGCGGGGGGACCCAAGAGACCCAGTACTTC.